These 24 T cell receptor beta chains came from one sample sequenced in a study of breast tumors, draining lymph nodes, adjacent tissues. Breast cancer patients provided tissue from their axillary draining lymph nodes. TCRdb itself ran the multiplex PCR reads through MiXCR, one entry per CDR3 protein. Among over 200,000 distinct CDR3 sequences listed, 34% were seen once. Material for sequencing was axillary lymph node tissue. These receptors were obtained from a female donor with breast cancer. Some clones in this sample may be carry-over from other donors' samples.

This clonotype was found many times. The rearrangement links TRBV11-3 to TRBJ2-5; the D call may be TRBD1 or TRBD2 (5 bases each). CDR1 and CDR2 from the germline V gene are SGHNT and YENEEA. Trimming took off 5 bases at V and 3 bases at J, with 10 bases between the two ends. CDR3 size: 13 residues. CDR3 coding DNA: TGTGCCAGCAGCCGGGACGGGGAAGAGACCCAGTACTTC. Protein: CASSRDGEETQYF.

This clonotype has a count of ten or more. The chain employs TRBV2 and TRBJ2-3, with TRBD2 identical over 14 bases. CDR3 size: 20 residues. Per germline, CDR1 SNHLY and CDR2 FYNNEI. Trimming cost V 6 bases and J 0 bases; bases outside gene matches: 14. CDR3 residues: CASRGDERTSGGTSTDTQYF. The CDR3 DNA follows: TGTGCCAGCAGAGGAGACGAGAGGACTAGCGGGGGGACTAGCACAGATACGCAGTATTTT.

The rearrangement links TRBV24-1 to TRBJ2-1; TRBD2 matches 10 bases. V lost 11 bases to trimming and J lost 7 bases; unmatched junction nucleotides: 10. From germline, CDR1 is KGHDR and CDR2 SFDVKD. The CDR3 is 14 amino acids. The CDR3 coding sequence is TGTGCCATCGCAGCGGGAGGGCCATCTAATGAGCAGTTCTTC. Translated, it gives CAIAAGGPSNEQFF.

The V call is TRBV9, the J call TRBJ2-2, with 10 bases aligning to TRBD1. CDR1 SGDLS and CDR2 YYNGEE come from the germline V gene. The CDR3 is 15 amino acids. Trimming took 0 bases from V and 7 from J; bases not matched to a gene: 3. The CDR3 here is CASSVGGQGDGELFF. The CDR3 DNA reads TGTGCCAGCAGCGTAGGCGGACAGGGGGACGGGGAGCTGTTTTTT.

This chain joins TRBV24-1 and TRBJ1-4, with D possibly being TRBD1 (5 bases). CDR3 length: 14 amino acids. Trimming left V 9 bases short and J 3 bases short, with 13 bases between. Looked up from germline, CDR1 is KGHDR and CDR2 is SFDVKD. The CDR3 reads CATGVGGANEKLFF. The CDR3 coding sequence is TGTGCCACCGGTGTTGGAGGGGCTAATGAAAAACTGTTTTTT.

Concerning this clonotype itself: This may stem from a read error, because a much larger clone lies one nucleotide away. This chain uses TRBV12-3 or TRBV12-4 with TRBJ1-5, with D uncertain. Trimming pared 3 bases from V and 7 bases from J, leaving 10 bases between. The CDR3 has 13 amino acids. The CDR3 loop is CASSFGGKQPQHF. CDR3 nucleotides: TGTGCCAGCAGTTTCGGTGGGAAGCAGCCCCAGCATTTT.

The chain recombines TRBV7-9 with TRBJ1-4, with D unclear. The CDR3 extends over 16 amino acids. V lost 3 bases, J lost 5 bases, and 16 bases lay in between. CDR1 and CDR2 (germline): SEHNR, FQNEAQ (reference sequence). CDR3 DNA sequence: TGTGCCAGCAGCTTGTTGACTAGCGGCGGAAATGAAAAACTGTTTTTT. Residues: CASSLLTSGGNEKLFF.

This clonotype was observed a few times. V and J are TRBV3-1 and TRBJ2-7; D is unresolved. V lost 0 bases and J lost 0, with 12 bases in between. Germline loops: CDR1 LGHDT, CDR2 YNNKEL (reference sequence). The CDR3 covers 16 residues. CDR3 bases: TGTGCCAGCAGCCAAGATTTGCTGGATCCCTCCTACGAGCAGTACTTC. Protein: CASSQDLLDPSYEQYF.

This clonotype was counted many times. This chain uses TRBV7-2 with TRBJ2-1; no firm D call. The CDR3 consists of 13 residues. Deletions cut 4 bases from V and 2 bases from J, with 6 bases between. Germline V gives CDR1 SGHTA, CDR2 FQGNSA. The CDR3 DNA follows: TGTGCCAGCAGCTACCTTACCTACAATGAGCAGTTCTTC. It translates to CASSYLTYNEQFF.

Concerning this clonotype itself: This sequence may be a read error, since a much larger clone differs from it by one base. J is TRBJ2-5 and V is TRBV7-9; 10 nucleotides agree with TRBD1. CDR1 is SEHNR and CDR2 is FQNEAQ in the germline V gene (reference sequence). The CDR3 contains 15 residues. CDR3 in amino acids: CASSPTDRGLETQHF. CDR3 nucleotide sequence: TGTGCCAGCAGCCCAACTGACAGGGGGCTAGAGACCCAGCACTTC.

The DNA of the CDR3 is TGTGCCAGCAGGGGGCTCACAGATGTAATTGAAGCTTTCTTT. This gives the protein CASRGLTDVIEAFF. The V gene is TRBV2, the J gene TRBJ1-1, with D maybe TRBD1 (5 bases). V shed 6 bases and J shed 7 bases, with 18 bases lying between them. In germline, CDR1 is SNHLY, CDR2 FYNNEI. This CDR3 has 14 amino acids.

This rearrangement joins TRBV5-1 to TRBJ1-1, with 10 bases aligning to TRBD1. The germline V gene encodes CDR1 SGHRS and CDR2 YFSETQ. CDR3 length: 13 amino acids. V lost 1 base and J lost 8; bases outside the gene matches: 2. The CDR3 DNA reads TGCGCCAGCAGCTTGAGGACAGGGGGAGAAGCTTTCTTT. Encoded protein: CASSLRTGGEAFF.

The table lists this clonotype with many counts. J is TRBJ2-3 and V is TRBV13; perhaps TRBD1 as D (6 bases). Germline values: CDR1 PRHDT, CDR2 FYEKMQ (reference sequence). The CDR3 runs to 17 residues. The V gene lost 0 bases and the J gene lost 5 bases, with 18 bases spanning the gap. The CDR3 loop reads CASSLGGRYRAGDTQYF. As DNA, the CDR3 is TGTGCCAGCAGCTTAGGTGGCAGGTACAGGGCCGGAGATACGCAGTATTTT.

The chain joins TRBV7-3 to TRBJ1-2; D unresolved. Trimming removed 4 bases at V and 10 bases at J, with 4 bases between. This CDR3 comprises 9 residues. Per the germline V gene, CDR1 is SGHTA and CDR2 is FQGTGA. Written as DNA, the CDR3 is TGTGCCAGCAGCTCCGACTACACCTTC. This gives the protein CASSSDYTF.

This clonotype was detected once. The DNA for the CDR3 is TGCAGCGTTGGGGGGAATGGCTACACCTTC. It specifies CSVGGNGYTF. The gene calls are TRBV29-1 and TRBJ1-2; tentative D call: TRBD1 (5 bases). The CDR3 loop spans 10 amino acids. V was clipped by 4 bases and J by 6 bases, with 6 bases between them. Germline assignment: CDR1 SQVTM and CDR2 ANQGSEA. Full variable domain (rest looked up from reference TRBV29-1 and TRBJ1-2): SAVISQKPSRDICQRGTSLTIQCQVDSQVTMMFWYRQQPGQSLTLIATANQGSEATYESGFVIDKFPISRPNLTFSTLTVSNMSPEDSSIYLCSVGGNGYTFGSGTRLTVV.

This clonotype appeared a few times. CDR3 sequence: CARDQGGGYGYTF. DNA of the CDR3: TGTGCTAGAGATCAGGGTGGGGGCTATGGCTACACCTTC. This chain connects TRBV2 to TRBJ1-2; D possibly corresponds to TRBD1 (5 bases). Per the germline V gene, CDR1 is SNHLY and CDR2 is FYNNEI. The CDR3 totals 13 residues.

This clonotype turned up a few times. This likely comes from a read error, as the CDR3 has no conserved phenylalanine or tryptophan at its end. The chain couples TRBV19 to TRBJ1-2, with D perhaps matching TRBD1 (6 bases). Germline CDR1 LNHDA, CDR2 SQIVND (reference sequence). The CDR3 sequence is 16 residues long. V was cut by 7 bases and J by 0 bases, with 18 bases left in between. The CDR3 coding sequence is TGTGCCAGTAAATCTCGGGGGGCGGACGCTAACTATGGCTACACCTCC. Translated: CASKSRGADANYGYTS.

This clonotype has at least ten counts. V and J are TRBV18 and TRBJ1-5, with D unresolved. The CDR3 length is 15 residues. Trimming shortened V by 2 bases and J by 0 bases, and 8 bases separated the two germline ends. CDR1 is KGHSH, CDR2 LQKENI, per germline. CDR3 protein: CASSPDTDSNQPQHF. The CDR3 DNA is TGTGCCAGCTCACCAGACACAGATAGCAATCAGCCCCAGCATTTT.

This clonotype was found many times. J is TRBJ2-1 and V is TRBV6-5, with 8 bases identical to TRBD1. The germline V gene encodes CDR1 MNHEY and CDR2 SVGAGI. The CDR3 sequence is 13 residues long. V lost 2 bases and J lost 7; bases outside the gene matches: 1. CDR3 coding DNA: TGTGCCAGCAGTTACGGACAGGGAAATGAGCAGTTCTTC. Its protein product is CASSYGQGNEQFF.

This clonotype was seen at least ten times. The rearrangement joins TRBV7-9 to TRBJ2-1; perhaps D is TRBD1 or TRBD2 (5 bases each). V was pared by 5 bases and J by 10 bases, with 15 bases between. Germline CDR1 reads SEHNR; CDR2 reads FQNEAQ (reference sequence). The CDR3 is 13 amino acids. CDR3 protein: CASSIRDLREQFF. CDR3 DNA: TGTGCCAGCAGCATTCGGGACCTTAGGGAGCAGTTCTTC.

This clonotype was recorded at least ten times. The CDR3, as DNA: TGCGCCAGCAGCCAAGCGGGCCTAGGACAGGGGTTCTCAACAGATACGCAGTATTTT. Translation: CASSQAGLGQGFSTDTQYF. The genes are TRBV4-1 and TRBJ2-3; 9 nucleotides agree with TRBD1. This CDR3 has 19 amino acids. The J segment lost 3 bases and the V segment lost 1 base, leaving 14 bases of the junction unmatched. Germline V gene sequence: CDR1 MGHRA, CDR2 YSYEKL.

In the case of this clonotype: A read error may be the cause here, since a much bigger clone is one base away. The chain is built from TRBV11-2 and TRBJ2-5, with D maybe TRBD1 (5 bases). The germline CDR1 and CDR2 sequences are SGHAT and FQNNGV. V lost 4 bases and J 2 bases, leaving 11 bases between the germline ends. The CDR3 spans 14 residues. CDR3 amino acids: CASSSRQIQETQYF. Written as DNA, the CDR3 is TGTGCCAGCAGCTCCCGACAGATTCAAGAGACCCAGTACTTC.

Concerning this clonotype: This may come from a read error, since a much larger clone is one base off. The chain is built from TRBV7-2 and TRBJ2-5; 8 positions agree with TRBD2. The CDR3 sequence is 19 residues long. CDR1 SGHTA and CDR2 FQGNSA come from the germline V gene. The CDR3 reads CASSQGGGGSGGIQEAQYF. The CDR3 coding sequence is TGTGCCAGCAGCCAAGGGGGGGGTGGGAGCGGGGGTATCCAAGAGGCCCAGTACTTC.

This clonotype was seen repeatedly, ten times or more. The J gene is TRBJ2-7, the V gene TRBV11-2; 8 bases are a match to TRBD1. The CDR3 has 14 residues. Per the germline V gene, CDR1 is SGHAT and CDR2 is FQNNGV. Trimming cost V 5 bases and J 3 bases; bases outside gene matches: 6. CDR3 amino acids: CASSQTGGVYEQYF. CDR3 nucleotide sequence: TGTGCCAGCAGCCAAACAGGGGGTGTCTACGAGCAGTACTTC.